This T cell receptor (beta chain) was retrieved from a study of cytomegalovirus exposure and HLA in healthy donors. Across the whole study: There were under 130 million unique TCR beta sequences, drawn from 150 million to 200 million T cells, in an earlier analysis. Approximately 83 million unique TCRs from HLA-typed donors were held in an early data release.

Trimming took 3 bases from V and 5 from J; bases not matched to a gene: 8. Per germline, CDR1 MDHEN and CDR2 SYDVKM. The CDR3 sequence is 16 residues long. On this clone itself: Its target is unknown.

PCR primers comprised 60 Vbeta and 13 Jbeta primers. Clones were read by immunoSEQ multiplex PCR, and TCRdb kept only the in-frame ones, dropping some. Of 75,000 to 90,000 clones listed, 78% were seen once; the top ten hold roughly 8.9%. Overall study findings and caveats: A later analysis reportedly identified an Asian-associated ancestry cluster as carrying fewer N-insertions than the roughly 670-donor mean. Reportedly, cytomegalovirus status was diagnosed with high sensitivity and specificity.

The chain uses TRBV28 and TRBJ2-1, with 9 positions matching TRBD2. The sample comprised PBMCs. This receptor was obtained from a woman in her forties in good health and CMV-seropositive. The CDR3 is CASSLPLGGGDNEQFF. Here the CDR3 DNA reads TGTGCCAGCAGTTTGCCCCTCGGCGGGGGGGACAATGAGCAGTTCTTC.